The rows below give T cell receptor beta chains drawn from one sample of a study of blood T cells in healthy people across ages. TCRdb re-analysed the 5' RACE reads in MiXCR, keeping a single row per CDR3 protein. The table shows roughly 700,000 distinct CDR3 sequences, with approximately 50% occurring only once. Sequenced material: blood. These TCRs come from an older woman in good health. Both conserved end residues are part of each CDR3. The D gene is left open where the match is weak. Clone size is not always given. Where it is, it says once, few, many or a class for expanded clones.

abundance: few
d_gene: -
len: 13
v_gene: TRBV27
j_gene: TRBJ1-5
CDR3aa: CASATRVYQPQHF
CDR3nt: TGTGCCAGCGCCACCAGGGTTTATCAGCCCCAGCATTTT

abundance: -
d_gene: TRBD2
len: 17
v_gene: TRBV7-8
j_gene: TRBJ2-3
CDR3aa: CASSLAQSGTITDTQYF
CDR3nt: TGTGCCAGCAGCTTAGCGCAAAGCGGGACGATCACAGATACGCAGTATTTT

abundance: -
d_gene: TRBD1
len: 12
v_gene: TRBV20-1
j_gene: TRBJ1-1
CDR3aa: CRGGQGNTEAFF
CDR3nt: TGCAGGGGGGGACAGGGGAACACTGAGGCTTTCTTT

abundance: -
d_gene: -
len: 13
v_gene: TRBV7-2
j_gene: TRBJ2-1
CDR3aa: CASNQGTYNEQFF
CDR3nt: TGTGCCAGCAACCAAGGGACTTACAATGAGCAGTTCTTC

abundance: -
d_gene: -
len: 16
v_gene: TRBV4-3
j_gene: TRBJ2-1
CDR3aa: CASSFTGSDLANEQFF
CDR3nt: TGCGCCAGCAGCTTTACCGGGTCCGACCTCGCCAATGAGCAGTTCTTC

abundance: -
d_gene: -
len: 14
v_gene: TRBV7-2
j_gene: TRBJ2-6
CDR3aa: CASSYTSGANVLTF
CDR3nt: TGTGCCAGCAGCTATACAAGTGGGGCCAACGTCCTGACTTTC

abundance: -
d_gene: TRBD1
len: 16
v_gene: TRBV12-3/TRBV12-4
j_gene: TRBJ1-6
CDR3aa: CASSQGGERVYSPLHF
CDR3nt: TGTGCCAGCAGCCAGGGGGGAGAACGGGTGTATTCACCCCTCCACTTT

abundance: -
d_gene: -
len: 13
v_gene: TRBV2
j_gene: TRBJ1-4
CDR3aa: CASKGTDNEKLFF
CDR3nt: TGTGCCAGCAAAGGGACGGATAATGAAAAACTGTTTTTT

abundance: -
d_gene: -
len: 13
v_gene: TRBV18
j_gene: TRBJ2-1
CDR3aa: CASAQQLTGEQFF
CDR3nt: TGTGCCAGCGCACAGCAACTTACAGGGGAGCAGTTCTTC

abundance: few
d_gene: TRBD2
len: 15
v_gene: TRBV7-6
j_gene: TRBJ2-7
CDR3aa: CASSLETSGAYEQYF
CDR3nt: TGTGCCAGCAGCTTAGAGACTAGCGGAGCCTACGAGCAGTACTTC

abundance: -
d_gene: TRBD2
len: 14
v_gene: TRBV5-1
j_gene: TRBJ2-1
CDR3aa: CASSPISGSNEQFF
CDR3nt: TGCGCCAGCAGCCCCATAAGCGGGAGCAATGAGCAGTTCTTC

abundance: once
d_gene: -
len: 17
v_gene: TRBV9
j_gene: TRBJ2-1
CDR3aa: CASSAQQGVVRYNEQFF
CDR3nt: TGTGCCAGCAGCGCCCAACAGGGTGTAGTACGGTACAATGAGCAGTTCTTC

abundance: -
d_gene: -
len: 12
v_gene: TRBV7-3
j_gene: TRBJ1-1
CDR3aa: CASKGSYTEAFF
CDR3nt: TGTGCCAGCAAGGGTTCCTACACTGAAGCTTTCTTT

abundance: -
d_gene: -
len: 15
v_gene: TRBV6-6
j_gene: TRBJ2-5
CDR3aa: CASKSERGQQETQYF
CDR3nt: TGTGCCAGCAAGTCTGAGCGGGGACAACAAGAGACCCAGTACTTC

abundance: -
d_gene: -
len: 15
v_gene: TRBV4-2
j_gene: TRBJ1-5
CDR3aa: CACSQAQNSNQPQHF
CDR3nt: TGTGCCTGCAGCCAAGCACAAAATAGCAATCAGCCCCAGCATTTT

abundance: -
d_gene: -
len: 15
v_gene: TRBV9
j_gene: TRBJ1-6
CDR3aa: CASSVEWVSNSPLHF
CDR3nt: TGTGCCAGCAGCGTAGAGTGGGTCAGCAATTCACCCCTCCACTTT

abundance: -
d_gene: TRBD1
len: 13
v_gene: TRBV20-1
j_gene: TRBJ2-5
CDR3aa: CSATTGGHETQYF
CDR3nt: TGCAGTGCTACAACAGGGGGCCACGAGACCCAGTACTTC

abundance: -
d_gene: -
len: 13
v_gene: TRBV2
j_gene: TRBJ2-5
CDR3aa: CASSGDDQETQYF
CDR3nt: TGTGCCAGCAGCGGGGACGATCAAGAGACCCAGTACTTC

abundance: -
d_gene: -
len: 14
v_gene: TRBV20-1
j_gene: TRBJ1-2
CDR3aa: CSARYPGKNYGYTF
CDR3nt: TGCAGTGCTAGATACCCGGGGAAGAACTATGGCTACACCTTC

abundance: -
d_gene: -
len: 13
v_gene: TRBV20-1
j_gene: TRBJ2-1
CDR3aa: CSAWGVGGDEQFF
CDR3nt: TGCAGTGCATGGGGTGTGGGGGGAGATGAGCAGTTCTTC

abundance: -
d_gene: TRBD2
len: 16
v_gene: TRBV20-1
j_gene: TRBJ2-4
CDR3aa: CSAKNSLGGSRNIQYF
CDR3nt: TGCAGTGCTAAAAATTCATTGGGCGGGAGCCGAAACATTCAGTACTTC

abundance: -
d_gene: TRBD2
len: 18
v_gene: TRBV15
j_gene: TRBJ2-3
CDR3aa: CATSRGLAGGTSTDTQYF
CDR3nt: TGTGCCACCAGCAGAGGACTAGCGGGAGGGACTAGCACAGATACGCAGTATTTT

abundance: -
d_gene: -
len: 14
v_gene: TRBV20-1
j_gene: TRBJ2-1
CDR3aa: CSARGFGRADEQFF
CDR3nt: TGCAGTGCTAGAGGTTTCGGACGGGCGGATGAGCAGTTCTTC

abundance: -
d_gene: -
len: 14
v_gene: TRBV29-1
j_gene: TRBJ2-2
CDR3aa: CSVGQGRDTGELFF
CDR3nt: TGCAGCGTTGGTCAGGGAAGGGACACCGGGGAGCTGTTTTTT

abundance: -
d_gene: TRBD2
len: 19
v_gene: TRBV20-1
j_gene: TRBJ2-2
CDR3aa: CSARPPGSGGAYGVGELFF
CDR3nt: TGCAGTGCTAGGCCTCCGGGATCGGGAGGGGCATATGGGGTCGGGGAGCTGTTTTTT

abundance: -
d_gene: TRBD1
len: 16
v_gene: TRBV28
j_gene: TRBJ1-2
CDR3aa: CASTKGGDSPRYGYTF
CDR3nt: TGTGCCAGCACCAAAGGAGGGGACAGCCCCCGCTATGGCTACACCTTC

abundance: -
d_gene: -
len: 13
v_gene: TRBV7-3
j_gene: TRBJ2-5
CDR3aa: CASSLTRRETQYF
CDR3nt: TGTGCCAGCAGCTTAACCCGACGGGAGACCCAGTACTTC

abundance: few
d_gene: -
len: 12
v_gene: TRBV20-1
j_gene: TRBJ2-1
CDR3aa: CSAKRAHNEQFF
CDR3nt: TGCAGTGCCAAGAGGGCTCACAATGAGCAGTTCTTC

abundance: -
d_gene: TRBD1
len: 15
v_gene: TRBV10-3
j_gene: TRBJ2-1
CDR3aa: CAISQGESPGNEQFF
CDR3nt: TGTGCCATCAGTCAGGGGGAGTCCCCGGGCAATGAGCAGTTCTTC

abundance: few
d_gene: -
len: 12
v_gene: TRBV29-1
j_gene: TRBJ2-3
CDR3aa: CSVGSWADTQYF
CDR3nt: TGCAGCGTTGGTTCGTGGGCAGATACGCAGTATTTT

abundance: -
d_gene: -
len: 15
v_gene: TRBV6-2/TRBV6-3
j_gene: TRBJ1-2
CDR3aa: CASSYGDGQNYGYTF
CDR3nt: TGTGCCAGCAGTTACGGGGACGGACAAAACTATGGCTACACCTTC

abundance: -
d_gene: TRBD2
len: 16
v_gene: TRBV12-3/TRBV12-4
j_gene: TRBJ2-3
CDR3aa: CASSKLAGETSDTQYF
CDR3nt: TGTGCCAGCAGTAAACTAGCGGGCGAAACCTCAGATACGCAGTATTTT

abundance: -
d_gene: TRBD1
len: 16
v_gene: TRBV5-1
j_gene: TRBJ1-4
CDR3aa: CASRATGGGGNEKLFF
CDR3nt: TGCGCCAGCAGAGCGACAGGGGGAGGTGGAAATGAAAAACTGTTTTTT

abundance: -
d_gene: TRBD1
len: 16
v_gene: TRBV20-1
j_gene: TRBJ2-5
CDR3aa: CSARRGGRGLRETQYF
CDR3nt: TGCAGTGCTAGAAGAGGGGGCAGGGGGTTGAGAGAGACCCAGTACTTC

abundance: -
d_gene: -
len: 15
v_gene: TRBV7-2
j_gene: TRBJ2-3
CDR3aa: CASSPWGTFTDTQYF
CDR3nt: TGTGCCAGCAGCCCCTGGGGTACCTTCACAGATACGCAGTATTTT

abundance: few
d_gene: TRBD1
len: 15
v_gene: TRBV5-1
j_gene: TRBJ1-2
CDR3aa: CASSKDTGTGDGYTF
CDR3nt: TGCGCCAGCAGCAAGGACACCGGGACAGGGGATGGCTACACCTTC

abundance: -
d_gene: TRBD2
len: 14
v_gene: TRBV5-1
j_gene: TRBJ2-3
CDR3aa: CASSTLAGVDTQYF
CDR3nt: TGCGCCAGCAGCACACTAGCGGGAGTAGATACGCAGTATTTT

abundance: -
d_gene: -
len: 12
v_gene: TRBV6-2/TRBV6-3
j_gene: TRBJ2-5
CDR3aa: CASSYRDETQYF
CDR3nt: TGTGCCAGCAGTTACCGGGATGAGACCCAGTACTTC

abundance: -
d_gene: -
len: 13
v_gene: TRBV27
j_gene: TRBJ2-7
CDR3aa: CASRFAGLYEQYF
CDR3nt: TGTGCCAGCAGATTTGCGGGATTGTACGAGCAGTACTTC

abundance: few
d_gene: -
len: 13
v_gene: TRBV5-5
j_gene: TRBJ1-1
CDR3aa: CASSFGEGTEAFF
CDR3nt: TGTGCCAGCAGCTTCGGGGAGGGCACTGAAGCTTTCTTT

abundance: once
d_gene: TRBD2
len: 16
v_gene: TRBV7-2
j_gene: TRBJ2-3
CDR3aa: CASSLNSGGAKDTQYF
CDR3nt: TGTGCCAGCAGCTTAAATAGCGGGGGGGCAAAAGATACGCAGTATTTT

abundance: once
d_gene: TRBD1
len: 17
v_gene: TRBV28
j_gene: TRBJ2-6
CDR3aa: CASSLQGARPGANVLTF
CDR3nt: TGTGCCAGCAGTTTACAGGGGGCGCGTCCCGGGGCCAACGTCCTGACTTTC

abundance: -
d_gene: TRBD1
len: 17
v_gene: TRBV7-2
j_gene: TRBJ2-2
CDR3aa: CASSFRTGASNAGELFF
CDR3nt: TGTGCCAGCAGCTTCAGGACAGGGGCTAGTAATGCCGGGGAGCTGTTTTTT

abundance: -
d_gene: -
len: 14
v_gene: TRBV7-2
j_gene: TRBJ1-1
CDR3aa: CASRASAVNTEAFF
CDR3nt: TGTGCCAGCCGTGCCTCGGCAGTTAACACTGAAGCTTTCTTT

abundance: -
d_gene: -
len: 14
v_gene: TRBV7-2
j_gene: TRBJ2-5
CDR3aa: CAGSPGRAQETQYF
CDR3nt: TGTGCCGGCAGCCCCGGCCGGGCTCAAGAGACCCAGTACTTC

abundance: -
d_gene: TRBD1
len: 14
v_gene: TRBV28
j_gene: TRBJ1-4
CDR3aa: CASTQGGAKEKLFF
CDR3nt: TGTGCCAGCACCCAGGGGGGGGCCAAAGAAAAACTGTTTTTT

abundance: few
d_gene: TRBD1
len: 14
v_gene: TRBV20-1
j_gene: TRBJ2-5
CDR3aa: CSAERQGAVETQYF
CDR3nt: TGCAGTGCTGAGCGACAGGGGGCTGTCGAGACCCAGTACTTC